This T cell receptor (beta chain) was observed in a study of control samples from healthy donors and cancer patients. Sequencing used immunoSEQ multiplex PCR; TCRdb keeps in-frame clones, though not all of them. The data contain more than 75,000 clones, around three quarters of them singletons. The CDR3 is 13 amino acids. The germline gives CDR1 SGHAT, CDR2 FQNNGV. J gave up 6 bases and V 3 bases, and 1 base lay outside the gene matches. The gene calls are TRBV11-2 and TRBJ2-7, with 11 bases identical to TRBD1. The TCR sequence derives from a woman aged 25 to 39 in good health. Material: blood. The CDR3 DNA reads TGTGCCAGCAGCTTCGGGACAGGGGGCGAGCAGTACTTC. This encodes CASSFGTGGEQYF.